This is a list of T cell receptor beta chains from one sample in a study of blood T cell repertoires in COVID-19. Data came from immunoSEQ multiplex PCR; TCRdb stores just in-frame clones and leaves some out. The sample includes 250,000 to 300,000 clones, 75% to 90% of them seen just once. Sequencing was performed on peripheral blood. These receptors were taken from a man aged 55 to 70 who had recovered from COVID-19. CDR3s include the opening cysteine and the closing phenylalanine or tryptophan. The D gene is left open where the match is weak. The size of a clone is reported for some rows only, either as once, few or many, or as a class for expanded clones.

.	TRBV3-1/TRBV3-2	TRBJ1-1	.	CASSQVLDTEAFF	TGTGCCAGCAGCCAAGTACTGGACACTGAAGCTTTCTTT
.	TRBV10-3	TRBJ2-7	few	CAIGDSSYEQYF	TGTGCCATCGGAGACAGCTCCTACGAGCAGTACTTC
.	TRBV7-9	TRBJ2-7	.	CASSLDGLSYEQYF	TGTGCCAGCAGCTTAGACGGACTGTCCTACGAGCAGTACTTC
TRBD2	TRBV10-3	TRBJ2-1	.	CAISFGTSSDEQFF	TGTGCCATCAGTTTTGGGACTAGCTCTGATGAGCAGTTCTTC
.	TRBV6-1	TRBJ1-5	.	CASSGQREDRLSNQPQHF	TGTGCCAGCAGTGGACAAAGGGAGGACCGCTTGAGCAATCAGCCCCAGCATTTT
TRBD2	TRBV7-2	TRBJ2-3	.	CASSLGTSLDTQYF	TGTGCCAGCAGCTTAGGGACTAGTTTGGATACGCAGTATTTT
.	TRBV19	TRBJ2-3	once	CASRNLNTQYF	TGTGCCAGTAGGAACTTGAATACGCAGTATTTT
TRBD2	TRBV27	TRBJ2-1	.	CACRREGEQFF	TGTGCTTGTAGGCGGGAGGGTGAGCAGTTCTTC
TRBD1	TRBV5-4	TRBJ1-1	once	CASSRRQGSNTEAFF	TGTGCCAGCAGTCGAAGACAGGGGTCGAACACTGAAGCTTTCTTT
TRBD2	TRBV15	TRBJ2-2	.	CATSRGGRGELTGELFF	TGTGCCACCAGCAGAGGCGGGCGGGGGGAGTTAACCGGGGAGCTGTTTTTT
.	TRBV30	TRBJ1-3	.	CAWVHADSGNTIYF	TGTGCCTGGGTTCACGCAGACTCTGGAAACACCATATATTTT
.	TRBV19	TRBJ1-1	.	CASSIDPAREAFF	TGTGCCAGTAGTATCGACCCCGCGAGGGAAGCTTTCTTT
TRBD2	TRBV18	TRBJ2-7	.	CASSPGPAGVYEQYF	TGTGCCAGCTCACCAGGGCCAGCGGGGGTCTACGAGCAGTACTTC
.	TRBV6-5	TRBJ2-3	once	CASSYSLADTQYF	TGTGCCAGCAGTTACTCGCTAGCAGATACGCAGTATTTT
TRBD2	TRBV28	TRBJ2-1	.	CASSPHGGSGAAREQFF	TGTGCCAGCAGTCCCCATGGGGGTAGCGGGGCCGCCAGGGAGCAGTTCTTC
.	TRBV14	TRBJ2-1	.	CASSQDVSGFRYEQFF	TGTGCCAGCAGCCAAGATGTGAGCGGCTTTAGGTATGAGCAGTTCTTC
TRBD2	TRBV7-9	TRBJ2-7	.	CASSFWTREYEQYF	TGTGCCAGCAGCTTCTGGACTAGAGAATACGAGCAGTACTTC
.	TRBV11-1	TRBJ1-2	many	CASSSRQTSLLF	TGTGCCAGCAGTTCAAGACAGACCAGTCTCCTTTTC
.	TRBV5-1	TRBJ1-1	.	CASSLFAGGAEAFF	TGCGCCAGCAGCTTGTTTGCCGGCGGGGCTGAAGCTTTCTTT
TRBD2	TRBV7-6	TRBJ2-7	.	CASSLGTSGTYSYEQYF	TGTGCCAGCAGCCTTGGGACTAGCGGGACCTATTCCTACGAGCAGTACTTC
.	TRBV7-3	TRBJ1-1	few	CASSPRGGGTEAFF	TGTGCCAGCAGCCCCCGGGGGGGTGGGACTGAAGCTTTCTTT
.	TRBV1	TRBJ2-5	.	CTSSQGVPGLAQTQYF	TGCACCAGCAGCCAAGGTGTCCCGGGACTAGCACAGACCCAGTACTTC
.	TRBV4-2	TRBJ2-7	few	CASSQAVGATYEQYF	TGTGCCAGCAGCCAGGCTGTAGGGGCAACCTACGAGCAGTACTTC
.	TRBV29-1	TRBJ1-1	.	CSVEIGGETEAFF	TGCAGCGTTGAGATCGGGGGTGAGACTGAAGCTTTCTTT
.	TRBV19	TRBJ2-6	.	CASSALRQVSGANVLTF	TGTGCCAGTAGTGCACTTAGACAGGTATCCGGGGCCAACGTCCTGACTTTC
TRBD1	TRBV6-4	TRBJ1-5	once	CASAGRQGVYQPQHF	TGTGCCAGCGCGGGGCGGCAGGGGGTGTATCAGCCCCAGCATTTT
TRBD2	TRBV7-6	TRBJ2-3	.	CASSLGSGTSGRDTQYF	TGTGCCAGCAGCTTAGGCTCCGGGACTAGCGGGAGAGATACGCAGTATTTT
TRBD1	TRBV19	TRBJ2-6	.	CASSITGAGANVLTF	TGTGCCAGTAGTATAACAGGGGCTGGGGCCAACGTCCTGACTTTC
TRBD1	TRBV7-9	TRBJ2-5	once	CASSLGTGETQYF	TGTGCCAGCAGCTTGGGGACAGGGGAGACCCAGTACTTC
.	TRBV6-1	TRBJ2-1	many	CASSEEEGGGNEQFF	TGTGCCAGCAGTGAAGAGGAGGGGGGGGGCAATGAGCAGTTCTTC
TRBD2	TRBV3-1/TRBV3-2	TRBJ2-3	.	CATSGTSGSVDTQYF	TGTGCCACCTCCGGGACTAGCGGGAGTGTTGATACGCAGTATTTT
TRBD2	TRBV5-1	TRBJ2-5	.	CASSTAGKSETQYF	TGCGCCAGCAGCACAGCGGGGAAATCGGAGACCCAGTACTTC
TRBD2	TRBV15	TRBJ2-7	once	CATSPTSTYEQYF	TGTGCCACCAGCCCGACTAGCACCTACGAGCAGTACTTC
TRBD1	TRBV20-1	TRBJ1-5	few	CSAIDRDNQPQHF	TGCAGTGCTATTGACAGGGATAACCAGCCCCAGCATTTT
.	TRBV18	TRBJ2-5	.	CASSPEALGGQETQYF	TGTGCCAGCTCACCAGAGGCCTTGGGGGGACAAGAGACCCAGTACTTC
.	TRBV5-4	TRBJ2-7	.	CASSLEGGQLTEQYF	TGTGCCAGCAGCTTGGAGGGGGGACAGCTGACGGAGCAGTACTTC
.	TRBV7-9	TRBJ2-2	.	CASSLIRALVAGELFF	TGTGCCAGCAGCTTAATCAGGGCGCTAGTGGCCGGGGAGCTGTTTTTT
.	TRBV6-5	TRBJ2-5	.	CASSYSGGRETQYF	TGTGCCAGCAGTTACTCGGGGGGACGGGAGACCCAGTACTTC
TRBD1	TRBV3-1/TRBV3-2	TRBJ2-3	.	CASSRTGIDTDTQYF	TGTGCCAGCAGTCGGACAGGGATAGATACAGATACGCAGTATTTT
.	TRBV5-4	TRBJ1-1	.	CASSRDSSLTEAFF	TGTGCCAGCAGCCGGGACTCCTCCCTCACTGAAGCTTTCTTT
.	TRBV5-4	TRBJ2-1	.	CASSLSRNEQFF	TGTGCCAGCAGCTTGAGCCGGAATGAGCAGTTCTTC
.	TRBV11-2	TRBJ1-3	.	CASSLRGQGRSSGNTIYF	TGTGCCAGCAGCTTAAGGGGTCAGGGCCGTAGCTCTGGAAACACCATATATTTT
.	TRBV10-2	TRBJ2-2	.	CASSVSGTGELFF	TGCGCCAGCAGTGTTTCGGGGACCGGGGAGCTGTTTTTT
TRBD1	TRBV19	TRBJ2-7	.	CASRPGQGGYEQYF	TGTGCCAGTAGACCGGGACAGGGCGGGTACGAGCAGTACTTC
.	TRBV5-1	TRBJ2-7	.	CASSLTTGFTYEQYF	TGCGCCAGCAGCTTGACGACAGGCTTTACCTACGAGCAGTACTTC